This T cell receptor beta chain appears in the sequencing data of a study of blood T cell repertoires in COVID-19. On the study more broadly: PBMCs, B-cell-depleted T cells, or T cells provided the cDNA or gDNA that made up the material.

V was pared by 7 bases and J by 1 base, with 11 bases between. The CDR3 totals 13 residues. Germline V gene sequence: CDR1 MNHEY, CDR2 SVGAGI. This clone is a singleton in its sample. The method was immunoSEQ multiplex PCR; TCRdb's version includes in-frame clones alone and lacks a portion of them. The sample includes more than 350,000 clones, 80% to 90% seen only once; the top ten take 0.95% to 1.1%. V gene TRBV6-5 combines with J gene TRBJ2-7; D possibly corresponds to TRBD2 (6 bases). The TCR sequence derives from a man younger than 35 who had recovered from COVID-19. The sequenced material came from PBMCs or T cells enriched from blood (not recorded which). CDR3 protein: CASTSGRSYEQYF. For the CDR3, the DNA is TGTGCCAGCACGAGCGGGCGATCCTACGAGCAGTACTTC.